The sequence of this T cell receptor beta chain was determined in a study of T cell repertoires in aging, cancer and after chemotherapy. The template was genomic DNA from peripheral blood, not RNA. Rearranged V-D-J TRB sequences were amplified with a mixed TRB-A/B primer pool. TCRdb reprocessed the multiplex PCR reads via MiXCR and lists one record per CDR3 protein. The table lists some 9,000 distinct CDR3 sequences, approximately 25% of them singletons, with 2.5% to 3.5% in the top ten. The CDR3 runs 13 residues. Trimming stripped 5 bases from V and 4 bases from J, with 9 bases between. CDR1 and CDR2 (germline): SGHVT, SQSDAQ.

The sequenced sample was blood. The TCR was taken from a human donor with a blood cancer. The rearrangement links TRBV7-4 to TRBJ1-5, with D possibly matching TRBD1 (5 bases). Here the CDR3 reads CASSEAGNQPQHF. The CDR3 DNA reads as TGTGCCAGCAGCGAGGCAGGGAATCAGCCCCAGCATTTT.